This T cell receptor beta chain originates from a study of blood T cells in healthy people across ages. This CDR3 comprises 15 residues. Germline trimming cut 6 bases from V and 2 bases from J; bases unmatched to any gene: 5. A second PCR, run for 7 to 11 cycles, used a sample-barcoded 5' primer plus a J-beta primer mix. Each cDNA was tagged by a template-switch adaptor containing 12 random nucleotides. Each CDR3 protein is one row after TCRdb ran MiXCR on the 5' RACE reads. Among more than 700,000 distinct CDR3 sequences listed, 50% to 65% were seen once. This clonotype was obtained from an elderly man in good health. The chain uses TRBV12-3 or TRBV12-4 and TRBJ2-1; TRBD1 matches at 9 bases. The material sequenced was blood. The CDR3 bases are TGTGCCAGCAGGGCAGACAGGGGGGCCTACAATGAGCAGTTCTTC. Translation gives CASRADRGAYNEQFF.